Each of the 27 T cell receptor beta chains below was sequenced from the same sample in a study of blood T cell repertoires in COVID-19. Profiled with immunoSEQ multiplex PCR; TCRdb holds only in-frame clones, not every one. The profile shows 250,000 to 300,000 clones, about 88% of them singletons. Sequencing was carried out using peripheral blood. The receptors derive from a woman aged 70-85 years with COVID-19, enrolled during active disease.

This clone was detected only a few times. The chain has TRBV18 and TRBJ2-3; TRBD1 matches at 7 bases. The CDR3 is made up of 15 amino acids. V lost 8 bases, J lost 2 bases, and 10 bases stayed unmatched. The V gene's germline CDR1 is KGHSH and CDR2 LQKENI. The CDR3 region is CASRGTATITDTQYF. The DNA for the CDR3 is TGTGCCAGCCGAGGGACAGCTACTATCACAGATACGCAGTATTTT. The variable domain in full, completed from reference TRBV18 and TRBJ2-3, reads NAGVMQNPRHLVRRRGQEARLRCSPMKGHSHVYWYRQLPEEGLKFMVYLQKENIIDESGMPKERFSAEFPKEGPSILRIQQVVRGDSAAYFCASRGTATITDTQYFGPGTRLTVL.

J is TRBJ1-2 and V is TRBV7-2; D remains ambiguous. With 3 bases removed from V and 5 bases from J, the gap between germline ends came to 7 bases. Germline CDR1 reads SGHTA; CDR2 reads FQGNSA. This CDR3 has 12 residues. The CDR3 DNA sequence: TGTGCCAGCAGCTTTGGCCAGTATGGCTACACCTTC. As protein: CASSFGQYGYTF.

The rearrangement links TRBV19 to TRBJ2-5; D is possibly TRBD2 (5 bases). Germline assignment: CDR1 LNHDA and CDR2 SQIVND (reference sequence). The CDR3 has 16 amino acids. The V gene lost 3 bases and the J gene lost 4 bases, with 18 bases spanning the gap. CDR3 residues: CASSISRVRPRETQYF. The CDR3 DNA follows: TGTGCCAGTAGTATTTCGAGGGTGCGTCCGCGAGAGACCCAGTACTTC.

The V gene is TRBV28, the J gene TRBJ1-6; D ambiguous. Trimming removed 3 bases from V and 5 bases from J, with 8 bases in between. Germline V gene data show CDR1 as MDHEN and CDR2 as SYDVKM. The CDR3 spans 14 residues. The CDR3 DNA follows: TGTGCCAGCAGTTTGGAGGGAAATAATTCACCCCTCCACTTT. This gives the protein CASSLEGNNSPLHF.

The chain couples TRBV29-1 to TRBJ2-1; 12 nucleotides align to TRBD1. This CDR3 has 14 amino acids. Germline values: CDR1 SQVTM, CDR2 ANQGSEA. CDR3 in DNA: TGCAGTTCCAGGGGGGACAGGGGGCCCAATGAGCAGTTCTTC. This encodes CSSRGDRGPNEQFF.

The V gene is TRBV4-2, the J gene TRBJ2-3; 9 positions match TRBD2. The CDR3 is 17 residues long. J lost 2 bases, V lost 0 bases, and 6 bases had no gene match. Germline V lookup: CDR1 LGHNA, CDR2 YNFKEQ. This CDR3 reads CASSQDGLAGATDTQYF. CDR3 DNA: TGTGCCAGCAGCCAAGATGGATTAGCGGGGGCCACAGATACGCAGTATTTT.

A few counts support this clone. The chain joins TRBV7-9 to TRBJ2-7; possibly TRBD1 for D (6 bases). Trimming removed 5 bases at V and 2 bases at J, with 10 bases between. Germline V lookup: CDR1 SEHNR, CDR2 FQNEAQ (reference sequence). This CDR3 comprises 13 residues. The CDR3 DNA reads TGTGCCAGCAGCCCGGACAGCACCTACGAGCAGTACTTC. Its translation: CASSPDSTYEQYF.

The chain joins TRBV28 to TRBJ2-7; no definite D call. Germline V CDR1 and CDR2: MDHEN, SYDVKM. Trimming left V 2 bases short and J 6 bases short, with 5 bases between. The CDR3 extends over 11 amino acids. CDR3 in DNA: TGTGCCAGCAGTTTAAAGCGCGAGCAGTACTTC. Amino acid sequence: CASSLKREQYF.

The gene calls are TRBV12-3 or TRBV12-4 and TRBJ1-1, with 7 bases identical to TRBD1. The CDR3 sequence is 13 residues long. Losses at the gene ends were 2 bases for V and 7 bases for J; bases not matched to a gene: 4. The CDR3 DNA is TGTGCCAGCAGTTTAAATCAGGGGGGTGAAGCTTTCTTT. Translation: CASSLNQGGEAFF.

The chain employs TRBV29-1 and TRBJ2-4; 9 nucleotides line up with TRBD1. CDR3 length equals 13 residues. In germline, CDR1 is SQVTM, CDR2 ANQGSEA. The junction had 5 bases not matched to a gene; V was cut back by 3 bases and J by 8 bases. The CDR3 loop reads CSVETDRGDIQYF. The CDR3 DNA sequence: TGCAGCGTTGAGACGGACAGGGGTGACATTCAGTACTTC.

This clone was observed once. The rearrangement joins TRBV24-1 to TRBJ1-1; TRBD1 matches at 7 bases. With V trimmed by 3 bases and J by 1 base, 7 bases remained unmatched. The germline V gene has CDR1 KGHDR and CDR2 SFDVKD. The CDR3 spans 16 residues. The DNA for the CDR3 is TGTGCCACCAGTGATGACCGACAGGGAGGGAACACTGAAGCTTTCTTT. Encoded protein: CATSDDRQGGNTEAFF.

The V gene is TRBV10-1, the J gene TRBJ2-2; TRBD2 matches 10 bases. The junction had 0 bases not matched to a gene; V was cut back by 5 bases and J by 0 bases. Germline assignment: CDR1 WNHNN and CDR2 SYGVQD (reference sequence). The CDR3 contains 15 residues. This CDR3 is CASSTSGANTGELFF. Here the CDR3 DNA reads TGCGCCAGCAGTACTAGCGGGGCGAACACCGGGGAGCTGTTTTTT.

CDR3 loop: CASSRPENQPQHF. The CDR3 nucleotides read TGTGCCAGTAGTCGCCCCGAGAATCAGCCCCAGCATTTT. The chain uses TRBV19 and TRBJ1-5, with D unclear. Germline loops: CDR1 LNHDA, CDR2 SQIVND (reference sequence). CDR3 size: 13 residues. The V gene lost 5 bases and the J gene lost 4 bases, with 9 bases spanning the gap. The full variable domain, with the rest looked up from reference TRBV19 and TRBJ1-5, is DGGITQSPKYLFRKEGQNVTLSCEQNLNHDAMYWYRQDPGQGLRLIYYSQIVNDFQKGDIAEGYSVSREKKESFPLTVTSAQKNPTAFYLCASSRPENQPQHFGDGTRLSIL.

This chain joins TRBV5-8 and TRBJ1-2, with unresolved D. Trimming removed 2 bases from V and 4 bases from J, with 9 bases in between. Germline V gene lookup returns CDR1 SGHTS and CDR2 YDEGEE. This CDR3 has 13 residues. For the CDR3, the DNA is TGTGCCAGCAGCTTTAGAGGCAGCTATGGCTACACCTTC. Translating it yields CASSFRGSYGYTF.

The rearrangement links TRBV7-2 to TRBJ1-5, with TRBD1 matching over 9 bases. Per germline, CDR1 SGHTA and CDR2 FQGNSA. The CDR3 contains 15 residues. The V and J ends lost 5 bases and 2 bases, in that order; junction bases with no gene match: 4. The CDR3 reads CASSPTGGGNQPQHF. In nucleotides, the CDR3 is TGTGCCAGCAGCCCCACAGGGGGCGGCAATCAGCCCCAGCATTTT.

J is TRBJ1-2 and V is TRBV27; D might be TRBD1 (6 bases). Between the trimmed V and J ends, which lost 5 bases and 8 bases, there was a span of 15 bases. This CDR3 comprises 13 residues. Germline V gene lookup returns CDR1 MNHEY and CDR2 SMNVEV (reference sequence). The CDR3 sequence: CASSPPGAKGYTF. The DNA of the CDR3 is TGTGCCAGCAGTCCCCCAGGGGCTAAGGGCTACACCTTC.

This clone has just one count. The rearrangement joins TRBV2 to TRBJ2-7; TRBD2 aligns across 12 bases. V trimming: 2 bases; J trimming: 4 bases; junction bases outside the gene matches: 6. Looked up from germline, CDR1 is SNHLY and CDR2 is FYNNEI. The CDR3 length is 16 residues. The CDR3 loop is CASSESLAGGMYEQYF. The CDR3 DNA reads as TGTGCCAGCAGTGAATCTCTAGCGGGGGGGATGTACGAGCAGTACTTC.

This clone was found a few times. Relative to the germline gene, one junction end is altered; a read error may explain this. In nucleotides, the CDR3 is TGTGCCAGCAGTGTAGGGCAGGGGGTGGATTTT. Protein: CASSVGQGVDF. V and J are TRBV2 and TRBJ1-5; 7 nucleotides match TRBD1. This CDR3 spans 11 amino acids. Germline loops: CDR1 SNHLY, CDR2 FYNNEI. The full variable domain, completed using reference TRBV2 and TRBJ1-5, is EPEVTQTPSHQVTQMGQEVILRCVPISNHLYFYWYRQILGQKVEFLVSFYNNEISEKSEIFDDQFSVERPDGSNFTLKIRSTKLEDSAMYFCASSVGQGVDFGDGTRLSIL.

This chain connects TRBV3-1 (or the pseudogene TRBV3-2) to TRBJ1-2, with a tentative D call TRBD1 (6 bases). Germline loops: CDR1 LGHDT, CDR2 YNNKEL (reference sequence). This CDR3 is built from 15 residues. Trimming left V 0 bases short and J 7 bases short, with 15 bases between. CDR3 protein: CASSQDMRGRGGYTF. In nucleotides, the CDR3 is TGTGCCAGCAGCCAAGATATGCGGGGGCGGGGTGGCTACACCTTC.

This rearrangement joins TRBV21-1 to TRBJ2-3; TRBD1, the table's D call, was not compared with the DNA. TRBV21-1 is reported as a pseudogene. This CDR3 spans 19 amino acids. The CDR3 nucleotides read TGTGCCAGCAGCAAAAGGTGGGGACAGCTCTTTAGATACACAGATACGCAGTATTTT. Protein sequence: CASSKRWGQLFRYTDTQYF.

The V call is TRBV27, the J call TRBJ1-4; D uncertain. The length of the CDR3 is 14 residues. V dropped 5 bases and J dropped 7 bases, with 14 bases sitting between them. The germline gives CDR1 MNHEY, CDR2 SMNVEV (reference sequence). The CDR3 loop reads CASSKRRGGEKLFF. CDR3 bases: TGTGCCAGCAGTAAACGACGAGGTGGTGAAAAACTGTTTTTT. The whole variable domain, filled in from reference TRBV27 and TRBJ1-4, reads EAQVTQNPRYLITVTGKKLTVTCSQNMNHEYMSWYRQDPGLGLRQIYYSMNVEVTDKGDVPEGYKVSRKEKRNFPLILESPSPNQTSLYFCASSKRRGGEKLFFGSGTQLSVL.

The rearrangement joins TRBV6-5 to TRBJ1-1; 7 bases agree with TRBD1. The CDR3 runs 12 residues. CDR1 and CDR2 from the germline V gene are MNHEY and SVGAGI. The J segment lost 4 bases and the V segment lost 8 bases, leaving 4 bases of the junction unmatched. The chain's CDR3 is CASSRQGTEAFF. CDR3 bases: TGTGCCAGCTCAAGACAGGGCACTGAAGCTTTCTTT.

This clone is a singleton in its sample. The chain recombines TRBV7-2 with TRBJ1-3, with D uncertain. The CDR3 covers 12 residues. Trimming removed 3 bases from V and 3 bases from J, with 3 bases in between. Germline V gene sequence: CDR1 SGHTA, CDR2 FQGNSA. The CDR3 DNA is TGTGCCAGCAGCTTCAGTGGAAACACCATATATTTT. This translates into CASSFSGNTIYF.

The chain links TRBV28 to TRBJ2-5; 7 positions agree with TRBD2. V trimming: 5 bases; J trimming: 2 bases; junction bases outside the gene matches: 5. CDR3 length equals 14 residues. The germline CDR1 and CDR2 sequences are MDHEN and SYDVKM. The chain's CDR3 is CASSPLGGQETQYF. The CDR3 DNA reads as TGTGCCAGCAGTCCCCTGGGGGGGCAAGAGACCCAGTACTTC. Using reference TRBV28 and TRBJ2-5 for the parts outside the CDR3, the full variable domain is DVKVTQSSRYLVKRTGEKVFLECVQDMDHENMFWYRQDPGLGLRLIYFSYDVKMKEKGDIPEGYSVSREKKERFSLILESASTNQTSMYLCASSPLGGQETQYFGPGTRLLVL.

This rearrangement joins TRBV5-4 to TRBJ1-1; D remains unclear. The CDR3 runs to 14 residues. V gave up 4 bases and J gave up 3 bases, with 13 bases separating them. Per the germline V gene, CDR1 is SGHNT and CDR2 is YYREEE (reference sequence). This CDR3 reads CASSVQGRYTEAFF. The DNA of the CDR3 is TGTGCCAGCAGCGTACAAGGGAGGTACACTGAAGCTTTCTTT. The full variable domain, completed using reference TRBV5-4 and TRBJ1-1, is ETGVTQSPTHLIKTRGQQVTLRCSSQSGHNTVSWYQQALGQGPQFIFQYYREEENGRGNFPPRFSGLQFPNYSSELNVNALELDDSALYLCASSVQGRYTEAFFGQGTRLTVV.

The chain employs TRBV7-9 and TRBJ2-7; 7 bases map to TRBD1. The trim removed 5 bases at V and 0 bases at J, leaving 1 base unmatched. The CDR3 extends over 13 amino acids. Germline lookup yields CDR1 SEHNR and CDR2 FQNEAQ (reference sequence). The CDR3 is CASSPGGSYEQYF. CDR3 nucleotides: TGTGCCAGCAGCCCAGGGGGCTCCTACGAGCAGTACTTC.

V and J are TRBV3-1 (or the pseudogene TRBV3-2) and TRBJ2-1, with D maybe TRBD2 (6 bases). Germline V CDR1 and CDR2: LGHDT, YNNKEL (reference sequence). V shed 1 base and J shed 6 bases, with 7 bases lying between them. The CDR3 covers 13 residues. CDR3 nucleotides: TGTGCCAGCAGCCAAGGGAGGGTCAATGAGCAGTTCTTC. This codes for CASSQGRVNEQFF.